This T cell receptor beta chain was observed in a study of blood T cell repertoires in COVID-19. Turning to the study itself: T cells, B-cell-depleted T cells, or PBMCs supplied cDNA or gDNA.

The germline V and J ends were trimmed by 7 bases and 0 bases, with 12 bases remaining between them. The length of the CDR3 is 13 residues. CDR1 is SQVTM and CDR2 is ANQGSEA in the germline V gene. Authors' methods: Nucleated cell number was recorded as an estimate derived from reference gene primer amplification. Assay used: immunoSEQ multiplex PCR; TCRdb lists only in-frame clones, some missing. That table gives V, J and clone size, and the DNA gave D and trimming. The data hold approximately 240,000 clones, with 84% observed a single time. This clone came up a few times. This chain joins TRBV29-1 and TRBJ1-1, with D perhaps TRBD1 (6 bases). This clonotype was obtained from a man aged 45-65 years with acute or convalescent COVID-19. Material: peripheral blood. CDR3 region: CSAVDSLNTEAFF. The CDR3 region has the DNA TGCAGCGCTGTGGACAGTCTGAACACTGAAGCTTTCTTT.